Below, 7 T cell receptor beta chains from the same sample are listed, as sequenced in a study of shared clonotypes between healthy human individuals. Clones were sequenced by immunoSEQ multiplex PCR, and TCRdb holds only the in-frame ones, with some missing. The sample has more than 850,000 clones; 70% to 80% are singletons. What was sequenced was memory CD4+ T cells from PBMCs. Subset denoted: CD45RA-negative fraction. The receptors come from a man younger than 35 in good health. Some clones in this sample may be carry-over from other donors' samples.

V is TRBV11-2 and J is TRBJ2-2, with 7 bases identical to TRBD1. J gave up 7 bases and V 5 bases, and 7 bases lay outside the gene matches. This CDR3 comprises 14 residues. Germline CDR1 SGHAT, CDR2 FQNNGV. The CDR3 loop reads CASSPNRGGGELFF. The CDR3 region has the DNA TGTGCCAGCAGCCCGAACAGGGGTGGCGGGGAGCTGTTTTTT.

This clone was detected only a few times. The V call is TRBV28, the J call TRBJ2-2; D is perhaps TRBD2 (7 bases). The germline gives CDR1 MDHEN, CDR2 SYDVKM. This CDR3 is 13 amino acids long. CDR3 DNA sequence: TGTGCTCACGCGGGGGCGGGCACCGGGGAGCTGTTTTTT. Amino acids: CAHAGAGTGELFF.

The rearrangement joins TRBV2 to TRBJ1-2; 9 nucleotides line up with TRBD1. Germline CDR1 and CDR2: SNHLY and FYNNEI. This CDR3 contains 12 residues. The trim removed 7 bases at V and 7 bases at J, leaving 4 bases unmatched. As DNA, the CDR3 is TGTGCCAGCACCCTGACAGGGGGTGGCTACACCTTC. The encoded protein is CASTLTGGGYTF.

This clone was seen once. The V gene is TRBV2, the J gene TRBJ2-5; 7 nucleotides match TRBD2. With V trimmed by 3 bases and J by 3 bases, 4 bases remained unmatched. CDR1 and CDR2 (germline): SNHLY, FYNNEI. The length of the CDR3 is 14 residues. The CDR3 loop is CASSEQRGKETQYF. The CDR3 region has the DNA TGTGCCAGCAGTGAGCAGCGGGGCAAAGAGACCCAGTACTTC. Based on the CDR3 plus reference TRBV2 and TRBJ2-5, the full variable domain is EPEVTQTPSHQVTQMGQEVILRCVPISNHLYFYWYRQILGQKVEFLVSFYNNEISEKSEIFDDQFSVERPDGSNFTLKIRSTKLEDSAMYFCASSEQRGKETQYFGPGTRLLVL.

The V and J genes are TRBV5-1 and TRBJ1-1; D is ambiguous. Trimming removed 2 bases from V and 2 bases from J, with 13 bases in between. The CDR3 consists of 15 residues. Germline lookup yields CDR1 SGHRS and CDR2 YFSETQ. The CDR3 loop reads CASSFGPEANTEAFF. DNA for the CDR3: TGCGCCAGCAGCTTCGGGCCAGAGGCAAACACTGAAGCTTTCTTT. Filled out from reference TRBV5-1 and TRBJ1-1, the complete variable domain reads KAGVTQTPRYLIKTRGQQVTLSCSPISGHRSVSWYQQTPGQGLQFLFEYFSETQRNKGNFPGRFSGRQFSNSRSEMNVSTLELGDSALYLCASSFGPEANTEAFFGQGTRLTVV.

Only a few counts were recorded for this clone. The genes are TRBV28 and TRBJ1-1; the D is unclear. Germline loops: CDR1 MDHEN, CDR2 SYDVKM. Deletions cut 6 bases from V and 1 base from J, with 12 bases between. The CDR3 extends over 14 amino acids. The CDR3 DNA reads as TGTGCCAGCAGATCCTCCGGGGAGAACACTGAAGCTTTCTTT. Its protein product is CASRSSGENTEAFF. Full variable domain (rest looked up from reference TRBV28 and TRBJ1-1): DVKVTQSSRYLVKRTGEKVFLECVQDMDHENMFWYRQDPGLGLRLIYFSYDVKMKEKGDIPEGYSVSREKKERFSLILESASTNQTSMYLCASRSSGENTEAFFGQGTRLTVV.

The chain has TRBV6-1 and TRBJ1-3; D might be TRBD1 (5 bases). Trimming removed 9 bases from V and 7 bases from J, with 16 bases in between. The CDR3 totals 13 residues. Germline assignment: CDR1 MNHNS and CDR2 SASEGT. DNA for the CDR3: TGTGCCAGTACAGGAGAACGGCTTAACACCATATATTTT. It translates to CASTGERLNTIYF.